The 7 T cell receptor beta chains listed next were all sequenced from one sample in a study of T cells in women clearing cervical HPV infection. Libraries were prepared by immunoSEQ multiplex PCR; TCRdb keeps only in-frame clonotypes and omits some of them. The repertoire table contains some 30,000 clones. The sample consisted of blood buffy coat. The receptors stem from a woman aged 18-70 years with a cervical HPV16 infection that either progressed to CIN3+ or cleared (not recorded which).

As for this clone: The CDR3 extends 3 residues past the end of the read, so its final part is completed from the germline J gene. The chain employs TRBV7-2 and TRBJ1-4, with D unclear. The germline gives CDR1 SGHTA, CDR2 FQGNSA. The CDR3 contains 14 residues. The part of the CDR3 DNA that was read is TGTGCCAGCAGCCCCCGGCGGGTAAACTCACCA. It is translated as CASSPRRVNSP. The full CDR3 reads CASSPRRVNSPLFF. The complete variable domain, with remaining parts taken from reference TRBV7-2 and TRBJ1-4, reads GAGVSQSPSNKVTEKGKDVELRCDPISGHTALYWYRQSLGQGLEFLIYFQGNSAPDKSGLPSDRFSAERTGGSVSTLTIQRTQQEDSAVYLCASSPRRVNSPLFFGSGTQLSVL.

Concerning this clone itself: The read terminates 3 residues before the CDR3 end, so the remaining end is supplied by the germline J gene. The chain has TRBV19 and TRBJ2-3; maybe TRBD2 (5 bases). Germline CDR1 LNHDA, CDR2 SQIVND (reference sequence). CDR3 length equals 14 residues. The sequenced part of the CDR3 DNA is TGTGCCAGTAGTATAGTTGAGCGGCAAGAGACG. Its protein product is CASSIVERQET. The complete CDR3 reads CASSIVERQETQYF. The full variable domain, with the rest looked up from reference TRBV19 and TRBJ2-3, is DGGITQSPKYLFRKEGQNVTLSCEQNLNHDAMYWYRQDPGQGLRLIYYSQIVNDFQKGDIAEGYSVSREKKESFPLTVTSAQKNPTAFYLCASSIVERQETQYFGPGTRLTVL.

The part of the CDR3 DNA that was read is TGCAGTGCTAGTTGGGGGGGACTAGCGGGGTTGGAGGGTGAG. Residues: CSASWGGLAGLEGE. The whole CDR3 reads CSASWGGLAGLEGEQFF. The rearrangement links TRBV20-1 to TRBJ2-1; the match to TRBD2 covers 13 bases. The read halts 3 residues ahead of the CDR3 end, with the missing end drawn from the germline J gene. Germline V CDR1 and CDR2: DFQATT, SNEGSKA (reference sequence). This CDR3 has 17 amino acids. Losses at the gene ends were 3 bases for V and 9 bases for J; bases not matched to a gene: 14.

As regards this clone: The observed sequence ends 3 residues before the CDR3 terminus, with the missing tail filled in from the germline J gene. The chain recombines TRBV20-1 with TRBJ1-1; no reliable D call. V lost 6 bases and J 0 bases, leaving 8 bases between the germline ends. This CDR3 spans 12 amino acids. Germline lookup yields CDR1 DFQATT and CDR2 SNEGSKA (reference sequence). CDR3 residues: CSALRVNTEAFF. The sequenced CDR3 bases are TGCAGTGCCCTTAGGGTGAACACTGAA.

Note on this clone: The read falls 3 residues short of the CDR3 end, and the missing part is taken from the germline J gene. The rearrangement joins TRBV7-2 to TRBJ2-4; perhaps TRBD1 as D (6 bases). From germline, CDR1 is SGHTA and CDR2 FQGNSA. There are 12 residues in the CDR3. CDR3 DNA, as far as it was read: TGTGCCAGCAGCCCTTGGGGGCAAGGT. Translating gives CASSPWGQG. From start to end, the CDR3 is CASSPWGQGQYF. The variable domain in full, completed from reference TRBV7-2 and TRBJ2-4, reads GAGVSQSPSNKVTEKGKDVELRCDPISGHTALYWYRQSLGQGLEFLIYFQGNSAPDKSGLPSDRFSAERTGGSVSTLTIQRTQQEDSAVYLCASSPWGQGQYFGAGTRLSVL.

On this clone itself: Germline is not matched at one junction end, which may reflect a read error. The read ends 3 residues shy of where the CDR3 ends; the end is completed using the germline J gene. The chain joins TRBV4-2 to TRBJ2-2; 8 bases agree with TRBD2. Germline values: CDR1 LGHNA, CDR2 YNFKEQ. This CDR3 comprises 18 residues. CDR3 protein: CASSQSLAGGANTGELFF. The CDR3 DNA, read in part, is TGCGCCAGCAGCCAGAGTCTTGCGGGGGGAGCGAACACCGGGGAG.

Remarks on this clone: Sequencing ends 3 residues short of the CDR3 end; the germline J gene provides the rest. This sequence joins TRBV9 and TRBJ1-6; D is undetermined. Germline CDR1 and CDR2: SGDLS and YYNGEE. This CDR3 is 14 amino acids long. The V gene lost 0 bases and the J gene lost 6 bases, with 7 bases spanning the gap. The CDR3 bases that were read are TGTGCCAGCAGCGTAGGACATAGTAATTCACCC. It is translated as CASSVGHSNSP. The complete CDR3 sequence is CASSVGHSNSPLHF.